This TCR beta chain is from a study of regulatory T cells in long-lasting Graves disease. This clonotype was observed many times. CDR3 length equals 18 residues. Germline V lookup: CDR1 SGHRS, CDR2 YFSETQ. The V gene end was trimmed by 0 bases and the J gene end by 3 bases; junction bases not matched to a gene: 10. According to the study, TCR beta libraries were built with iRepertoire HTBI primers and CDR3-region Arm-PCR. Original data processing: Samples revealed about 63 TRBV and 14 TRBJ segments. MiXCR, run by TCRdb on the multiplex PCR reads, gives a single entry per CDR3 protein. TCRdb assigned the V and J calls; the authors' analysis was not used. This repertoire shows hundreds of thousands of distinct CDR3 sequences, 15% to 20% found once; its top ten account for about 18%. Time point: newly diagnosed GD, antithyroid drugs for less than 3 months. Scientists built the TCR library using RNA that was extracted from PBMCs. EDTA tubes held approximately 8.8 milliliters of peripheral blood from each patient.

This sample was also put to use in a study of T cells in Graves' hyperthyroidism and ophthalmopathy.

Sequences were derived from peripheral blood mononuclear cells (PBMCs), sampled at new diagnosis, from a patient treated with antithyroid drugs. The chain uses TRBV5-1 and TRBJ2-1; 9 bases are a match to TRBD2. The sequence came from a woman aged 25 to 39 with Graves disease. CDR3 nucleotide sequence: TGCGCCAGCAGCTTGGGGAGTAGCGGGGGACGAGGCTACAATGAGCAGTTCTTC. Amino acids: CASSLGSSGGRGYNEQFF.